This TCR beta chain is from a study of graft-versus-host responses after intestinal transplantation. About the study: Each of the recipients got a multivisceral, liver-intestinal, or isolated intestinal transplant.

The table came from immunoSEQ multiplex PCR; TCRdb's copy has only in-frame clones and leaves some out. Found here are about 38,000 clones, roughly 80% of them singletons; the top ten hold around 3.2%. Remarks on this clone: Its antigen is not identified.

CDR3 size: 19 residues. Trimming stripped 6 bases from V and 0 bases from J, with 27 bases between. Per the germline V gene, CDR1 is MDHEN and CDR2 is SYDVKM. The study's findings and limits: HvG clone declines early post-transplant were associated with peak circulating GvH levels.

This sample comprised PBMCs, obtained 1070 days after transplant. The sequence was collected from a human patient who received an intestinal transplant, so some T cells may come from the graft donor. This chain joins TRBV28 and TRBJ2-7; TRBD1 or TRBD2 may be the D gene (5 bases each). The CDR3 DNA sequence: TGTGCCAGCAGCACCCGACTGGGACCTTCCATCTCGGGCTCCTACGAGCAGTACTTC. Its translation is CASSTRLGPSISGSYEQYF. The whole variable domain, remainder taken from reference TRBV28 and TRBJ2-7, is DVKVTQSSRYLVKRTGEKVFLECVQDMDHENMFWYRQDPGLGLRLIYFSYDVKMKEKGDIPEGYSVSREKKERFSLILESASTNQTSMYLCASSTRLGPSISGSYEQYFGPGTRLTVT.